Here is one TCR beta chain with its context. The target antigen is unknown. The sample originates from a study of blood T cells in healthy people across ages. Study summary: Using template switching, researchers captured about one barcoded beta molecule for each two T cells.

Notes on the study in general: Strong correlation was found linking TCR beta diversity to naive T cell percentage.

Combining a sample-barcoded 5' primer with a J-beta primer mix, a second PCR ran for roughly 6 to 12 cycles. Each cDNA molecule, via a template-switch adaptor with 12 random nucleotides, was tagged. There were at least 3 million CDR3-containing paired-end reads obtained from each sample. TCRdb independently ran MiXCR on the 5' RACE reads; one entry per CDR3 protein. The sample has approximately 1,700,000 distinct CDR3 sequences; about two fifths are singletons. The TCR was taken from a human donor in good health. Sample: blood.

The CDR3: CASNPDGTNYGYTF. The CDR3 DNA reads TGCGCCAGCAACCCAGACGGAACTAACTATGGCTACACCTTC. This sequence joins TRBV5-1 and TRBJ1-2; D not certain. Trimming removed 6 bases from V and 0 bases from J, with 12 bases in between. Germline V gene lookup returns CDR1 SGHRS and CDR2 YFSETQ. This CDR3 is 14 amino acids long.